The rows below give T cell receptor beta chains drawn from one sample of a study of T-cell reconstitution after alpha-beta-depleted transplantation in children. TCRdb processed the PCR reads anew with MiXCR; each CDR3 protein has one entry. The data hold about 78,000 distinct CDR3 sequences, with 13% to 15% observed a single time. The sequenced sample was PBMCs, mostly from graft donor cells, obtained 180 days after TCRalphabeta/CD19-depleted stem cell transplant. The receptors were sampled from a male patient under 10 years old who had a stem cell transplant for acute lymphoblastic leukemia, so the T cells may come from the graft donor. The conserved cysteine and the conserved F or W are not part of the CDR3 here. Each record gives: V gene, J gene, CDR3 length, clone size, CDR3 protein. Only some rows state a clone size, as once, few, many or a class for expanded clones.

>TRBV30|TRBJ1-5|11|few
AWSLGADQPQH
>TRBV7-2|TRBJ1-1|12|-
ASSLRASNTEAF
>TRBV13|TRBJ2-1|10|-
ASSLRPIEQF
>TRBV7-2|TRBJ2-7|12|-
ASSLAAIAGGQY
>TRBV24-1|TRBJ2-7|12|many
ATSDRDTSYEQY
>TRBV10-3|TRBJ2-7|11|few
AIESGESYEQY
>TRBV24-1|TRBJ1-2|13|few
ATSDSGRKNYGYT
>TRBV15|TRBJ2-1|13|medium-sized
ATSRETSGLTEQF
>TRBV5-6|TRBJ2-3|11|-
ASSLMWGDTQY
>TRBV4-3|TRBJ2-6|14|few
ASSPSRASGANVLT
>TRBV12-3/TRBV12-4|TRBJ2-5|13|many
ASSFSSGSGETQY
>TRBV20-1|TRBJ1-6|11|-
SACDMGNSPLH
>TRBV5-1|TRBJ2-1|13|few
ASSLAGGKADEQF
>TRBV7-8|TRBJ1-1|14|-
ASSLAGMGGNTEAF
>TRBV4-3|TRBJ2-7|13|-
ASSPGGGHHYEQY
>TRBV12-3/TRBV12-4|TRBJ2-5|11|few
ASSLGTAETQY
>TRBV10-3|TRBJ1-2|12|many
ASIQGAVRNGYT
>TRBV6-2/TRBV6-3|TRBJ1-5|12|few
ASSNPQGDQPQH
>TRBV12-3/TRBV12-4|TRBJ2-1|12|-
ASNGLGAYNEQF
>TRBV7-2|TRBJ1-3|13|-
ASSLWEGAGNTIY
>TRBV21-1|TRBJ1-2|11|few
ASSKGCPYGYT
>TRBV7-8|TRBJ2-3|14|few
ASTFLAGPRGDTQY
>TRBV5-1|TRBJ2-7|14|few
ASSLPRDSSSYEQY
>TRBV6-2/TRBV6-3|TRBJ1-6|12|many
ASSGPRRNSPLH
>TRBV27|TRBJ1-5|13|many
ASSGQGSSNQPQH
>TRBV28|TRBJ2-7|11|-
ATTSGRSYEQY
>TRBV7-9|TRBJ1-2|12|few
ASSLYDIAYGYT
>TRBV7-2|TRBJ1-2|12|-
ASSPAAGGYGYT
>TRBV5-1|TRBJ2-7|11|many
ASSFREVYEQY
>TRBV11-3|TRBJ1-1|11|few
ASSLDMRTQAF
>TRBV11-2|TRBJ1-5|12|-
ASSFGTWNQPQH
>TRBV10-3|TRBJ2-1|9|few
AISAVNEQF
>TRBV30|TRBJ2-7|13|-
AWSTKDRAAYEQY
>TRBV7-9|TRBJ2-1|14|few
ASSILPSGRAAEQF
>TRBV7-2|TRBJ2-3|13|many
ASSFSGGKGDTQY
>TRBV28|TRBJ1-1|9|few
ASSRNTEAF
>TRBV5-1|TRBJ2-3|13|-
ASSLAGGAVDTQY
>TRBV20-1|TRBJ2-1|13|few
SAGPRANSYNEQF
>TRBV20-1|TRBJ2-7|12|-
SARPASGRIGQY
>TRBV10-3|TRBJ2-3|12|-
AISESGSTDTQY
>TRBV20-1|TRBJ2-7|9|-
SAARAYEQY
>TRBV5-1|TRBJ2-1|14|many
ASSLGAGGPVNEQF
>TRBV6-1|TRBJ1-5|13|few
ASSLTGGGNQPQH
>TRBV20-1|TRBJ2-7|13|many
SARGFLAGANEQY
>TRBV27|TRBJ2-6|13|-
ASSRGGDGANVLT
>TRBV11-2|TRBJ1-2|13|-
ASSFSSMNAMGYT
>TRBV7-6|TRBJ2-7|13|few
ASSLSGRTSYEQY
>TRBV18|TRBJ2-7|13|few
ASSPPRVGGYEQY
>TRBV11-3|TRBJ2-3|12|-
ASSKGLEDDTQY
>TRBV20-1|TRBJ1-6|12|-
SARGAGKSSPLH
>TRBV12-3/TRBV12-4|TRBJ2-5|10|-
ASSFLGETQY
>TRBV19|TRBJ2-2|15|-
ASTIGRGRLDTGELF